This T cell receptor (beta chain) was retrieved from a study of T-cell memory formation after mild COVID-19. Whole-study findings and limits: Largely, contracting CD4+ clones fell within CM and EM, and contracting CD8+ clones within EMRA.

Comments on this clonotype: Its target is unknown.

Each CDR3 protein gets one entry after TCRdb re-called the 5' RACE reads with MiXCR. Of more than 250,000 distinct CDR3 sequences in the sample, 15% to 20% were seen once. V trimming: 2 bases; J trimming: 5 bases; junction bases outside the gene matches: 7. CDR3 size: 15 residues. Germline V gene lookup returns CDR1 MNHEY and CDR2 SVGEGT. The sequence was obtained from a man between 18 and 35 years old who had mild COVID-19 (a few samples of this study predate the infection). Cell type and time point are not known. The specimen sequenced was PBMCs or a T cell subset sorted from them (not recorded which). The chain is built from TRBV6-2 or TRBV6-3 and TRBJ2-3, with TRBD1 matching 7 bases. For the CDR3, the DNA is TGTGCCAGCAGTTACGGGGACAGTTTCGAAGATACGCAGTATTTT. Translation: CASSYGDSFEDTQYF.